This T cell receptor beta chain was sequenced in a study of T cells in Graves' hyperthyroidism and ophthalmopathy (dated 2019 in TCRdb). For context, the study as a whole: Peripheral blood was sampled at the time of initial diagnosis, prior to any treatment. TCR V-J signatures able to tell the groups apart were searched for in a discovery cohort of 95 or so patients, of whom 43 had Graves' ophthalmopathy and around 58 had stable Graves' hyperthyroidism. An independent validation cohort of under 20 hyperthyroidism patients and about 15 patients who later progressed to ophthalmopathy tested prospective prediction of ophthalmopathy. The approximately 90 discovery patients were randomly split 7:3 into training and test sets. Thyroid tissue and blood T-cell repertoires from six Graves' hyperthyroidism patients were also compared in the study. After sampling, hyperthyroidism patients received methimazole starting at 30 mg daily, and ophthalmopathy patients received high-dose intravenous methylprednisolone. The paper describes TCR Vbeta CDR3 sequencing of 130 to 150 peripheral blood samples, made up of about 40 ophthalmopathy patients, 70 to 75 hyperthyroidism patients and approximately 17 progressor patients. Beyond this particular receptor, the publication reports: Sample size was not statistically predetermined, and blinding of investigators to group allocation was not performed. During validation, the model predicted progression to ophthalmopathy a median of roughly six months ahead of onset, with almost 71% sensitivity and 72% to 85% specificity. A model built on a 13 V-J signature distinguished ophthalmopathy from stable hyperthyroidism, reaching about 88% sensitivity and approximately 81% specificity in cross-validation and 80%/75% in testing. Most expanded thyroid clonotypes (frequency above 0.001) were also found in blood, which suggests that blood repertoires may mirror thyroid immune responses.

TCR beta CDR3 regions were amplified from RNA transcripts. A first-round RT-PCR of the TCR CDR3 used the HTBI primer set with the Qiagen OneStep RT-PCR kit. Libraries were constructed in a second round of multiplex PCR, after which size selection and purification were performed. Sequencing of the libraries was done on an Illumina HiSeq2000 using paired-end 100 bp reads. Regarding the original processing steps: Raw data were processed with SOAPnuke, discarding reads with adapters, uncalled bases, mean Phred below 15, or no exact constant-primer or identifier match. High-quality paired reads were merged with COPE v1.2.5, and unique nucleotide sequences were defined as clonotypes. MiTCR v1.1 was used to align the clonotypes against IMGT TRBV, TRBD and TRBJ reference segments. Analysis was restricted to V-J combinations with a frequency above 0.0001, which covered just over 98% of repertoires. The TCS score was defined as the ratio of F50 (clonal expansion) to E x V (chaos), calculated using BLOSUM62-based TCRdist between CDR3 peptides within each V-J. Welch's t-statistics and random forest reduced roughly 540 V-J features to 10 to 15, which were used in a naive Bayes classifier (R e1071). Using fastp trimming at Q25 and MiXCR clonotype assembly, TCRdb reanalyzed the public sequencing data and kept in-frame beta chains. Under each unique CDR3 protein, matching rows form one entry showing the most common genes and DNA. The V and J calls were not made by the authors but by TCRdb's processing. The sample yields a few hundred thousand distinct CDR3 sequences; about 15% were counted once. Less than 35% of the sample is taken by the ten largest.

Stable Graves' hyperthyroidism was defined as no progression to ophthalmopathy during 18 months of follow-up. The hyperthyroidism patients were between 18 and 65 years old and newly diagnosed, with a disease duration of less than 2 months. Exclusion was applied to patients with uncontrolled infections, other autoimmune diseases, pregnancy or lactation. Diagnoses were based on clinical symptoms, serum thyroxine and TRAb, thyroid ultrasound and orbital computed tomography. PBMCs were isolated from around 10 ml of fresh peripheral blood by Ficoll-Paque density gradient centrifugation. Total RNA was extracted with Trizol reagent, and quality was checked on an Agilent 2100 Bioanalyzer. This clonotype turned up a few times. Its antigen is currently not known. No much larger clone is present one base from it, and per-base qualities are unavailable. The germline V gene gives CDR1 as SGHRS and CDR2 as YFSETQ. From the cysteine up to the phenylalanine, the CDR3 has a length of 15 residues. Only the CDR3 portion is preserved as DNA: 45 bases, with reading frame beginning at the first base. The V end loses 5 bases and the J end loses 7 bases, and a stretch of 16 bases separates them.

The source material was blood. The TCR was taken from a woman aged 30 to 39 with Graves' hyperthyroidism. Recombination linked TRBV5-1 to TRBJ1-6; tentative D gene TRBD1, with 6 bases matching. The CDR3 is CASRLQGTGNSPLHF. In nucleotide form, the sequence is TGCGCCAGCAGACTTCAGGGGACGGGGAATTCACCCCTCCACTTT.